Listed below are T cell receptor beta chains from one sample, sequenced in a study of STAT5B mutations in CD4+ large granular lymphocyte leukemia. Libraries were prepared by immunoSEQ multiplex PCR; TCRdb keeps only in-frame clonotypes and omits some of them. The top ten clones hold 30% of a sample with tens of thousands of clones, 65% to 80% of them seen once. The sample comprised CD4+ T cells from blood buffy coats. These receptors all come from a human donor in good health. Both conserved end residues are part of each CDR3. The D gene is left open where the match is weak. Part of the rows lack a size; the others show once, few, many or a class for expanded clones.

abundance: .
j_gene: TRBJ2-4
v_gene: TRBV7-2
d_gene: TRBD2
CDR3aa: CASSRTSGGQLAKNIQYF
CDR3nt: TGTGCCAGCAGCCGGACTAGCGGGGGACAACTAGCCAAAAACATTCAGTACTTC

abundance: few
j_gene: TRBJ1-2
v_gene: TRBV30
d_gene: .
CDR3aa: CAWSVSVGSYTF
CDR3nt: TGTGCCTGGAGTGTTTCGGTAGGGAGCTACACCTTC

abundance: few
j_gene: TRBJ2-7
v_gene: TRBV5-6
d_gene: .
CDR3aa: CASSLGYFGDYEQYF
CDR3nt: TGTGCCAGCAGCCTGGGGTATTTTGGGGACTACGAGCAGTACTTC

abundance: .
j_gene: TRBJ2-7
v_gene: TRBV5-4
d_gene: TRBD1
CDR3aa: CAGSTGLKEEQYF
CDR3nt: TGTGCCGGATCGACAGGGCTAAAGGAAGAGCAGTACTTC

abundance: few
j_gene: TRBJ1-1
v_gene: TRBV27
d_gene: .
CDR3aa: CASRGSEATEAFF
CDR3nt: TGTGCCAGTAGGGGTTCGGAGGCCACTGAAGCTTTCTTT

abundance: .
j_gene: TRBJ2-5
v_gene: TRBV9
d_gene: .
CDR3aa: CASSDPDETQYF
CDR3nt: TGTGCCAGCAGCGACCCGGACGAGACCCAGTACTTC

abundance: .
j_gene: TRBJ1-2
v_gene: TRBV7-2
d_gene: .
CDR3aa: CASSLGNDYGYTF
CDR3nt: TGTGCCAGCAGCTTAGGAAACGACTATGGCTACACCTTC

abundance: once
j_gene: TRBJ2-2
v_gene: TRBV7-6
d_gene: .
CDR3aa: CASSRTGRRISGELFF
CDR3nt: TGTGCCAGCAGCCGAACTGGGCGGAGGATCTCCGGGGAGCTGTTTTTT

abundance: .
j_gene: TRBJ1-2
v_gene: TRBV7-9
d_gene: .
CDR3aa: CASSLLIGGGYTF
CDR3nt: TGTGCCAGCAGCTTACTAATAGGAGGCGGCTACACCTTC

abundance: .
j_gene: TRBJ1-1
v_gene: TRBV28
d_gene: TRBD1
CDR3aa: CASRLMGQETFF
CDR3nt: TGTGCCAGCAGACTAATGGGACAGGAAACTTTCTTT

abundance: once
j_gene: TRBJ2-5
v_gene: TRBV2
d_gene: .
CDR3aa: CASSGGYAEETQYF
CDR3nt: TGTGCCAGCAGTGGCGGGTACGCTGAAGAGACCCAGTACTTC

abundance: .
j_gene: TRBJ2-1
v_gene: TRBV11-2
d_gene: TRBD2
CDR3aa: CASTLIKRGVRNEQFF
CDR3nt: TGTGCCAGCACCCTTATTAAGCGGGGTGTCAGGAATGAGCAGTTCTTC

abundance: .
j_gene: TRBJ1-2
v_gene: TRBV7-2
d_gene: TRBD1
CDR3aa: CASSLGGTGYGYTF
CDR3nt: TGTGCCAGCAGCTTAGGGGGGACAGGGTATGGCTACACCTTC

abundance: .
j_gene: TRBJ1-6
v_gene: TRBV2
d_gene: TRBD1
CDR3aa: CASSEAQGGRSPLHF
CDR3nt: TGTGCCAGCAGTGAAGCACAGGGGGGAAGGTCACCCCTCCACTTT

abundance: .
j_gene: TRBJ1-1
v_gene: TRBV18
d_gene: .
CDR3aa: CASSPPSRANTEAFF
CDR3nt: TGTGCCAGCTCACCCCCCAGCAGGGCGAACACTGAAGCTTTCTTT

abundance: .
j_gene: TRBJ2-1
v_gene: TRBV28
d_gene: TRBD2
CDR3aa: CASTLMGGLAGRDEQFF
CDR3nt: TGTGCCAGCACCCTAATGGGGGGACTAGCGGGTCGGGATGAGCAGTTCTTC

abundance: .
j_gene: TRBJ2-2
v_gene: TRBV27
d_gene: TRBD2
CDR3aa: CASSLYSSGRAMYTGELFF
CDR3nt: TGTGCCAGCAGTTTATATTCTAGCGGGAGGGCCATGTACACCGGGGAGCTGTTTTTT

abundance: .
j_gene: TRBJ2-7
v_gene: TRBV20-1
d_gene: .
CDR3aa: CSARDRGLNYF
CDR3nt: TGCAGTGCTAGAGACAGGGGTCTAAACTACTTC

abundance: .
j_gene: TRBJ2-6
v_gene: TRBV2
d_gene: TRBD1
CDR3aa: CASVQGTGVGANVLTF
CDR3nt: TGTGCCAGCGTACAAGGGACAGGGGTCGGGGCCAACGTCCTGACTTTC

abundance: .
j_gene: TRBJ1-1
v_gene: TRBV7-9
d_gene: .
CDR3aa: CASSWRGDTEAFF
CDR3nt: TGTGCCAGCAGTTGGCGGGGAGACACTGAAGCTTTCTTT

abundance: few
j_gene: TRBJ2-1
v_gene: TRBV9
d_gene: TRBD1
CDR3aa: CASSLRTGGGEQFF
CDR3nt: TGTGCCAGCAGCCTACGGACAGGGGGCGGAGAGCAGTTCTTC

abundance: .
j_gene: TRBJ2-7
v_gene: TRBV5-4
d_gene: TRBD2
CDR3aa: CASSLSSGLDIYEQYF
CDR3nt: TGTGCCAGCAGCTTGAGTAGCGGACTAGACATCTACGAGCAGTACTTC

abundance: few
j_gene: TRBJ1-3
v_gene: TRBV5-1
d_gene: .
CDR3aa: CASSTTGIGNTIYF
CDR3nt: TGCGCCAGCAGCACGACAGGAATCGGAAACACCATATATTTT

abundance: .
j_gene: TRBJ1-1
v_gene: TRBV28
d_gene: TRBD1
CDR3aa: CASSLPGQGWNTEAFF
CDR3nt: TGTGCCAGCAGTTTACCGGGACAGGGGTGGAACACTGAAGCTTTCTTT

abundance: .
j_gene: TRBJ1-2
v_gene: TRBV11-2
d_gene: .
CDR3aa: CASSSLTGQEGYTF
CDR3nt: TGTGCCAGCAGCTCCCTTACAGGGCAGGAAGGCTACACCTTC

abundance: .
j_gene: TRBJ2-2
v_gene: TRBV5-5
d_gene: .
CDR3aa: CASSLDIRAARDTGELFF
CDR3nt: TGTGCCAGCAGCTTGGATATCCGGGCCGCGCGGGACACCGGGGAGCTGTTTTTT

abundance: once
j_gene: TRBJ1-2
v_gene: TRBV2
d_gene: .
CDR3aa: CASSERGRSGYTF
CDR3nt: TGTGCCAGCAGTGAAAGGGGCAGGAGCGGCTACACCTTC

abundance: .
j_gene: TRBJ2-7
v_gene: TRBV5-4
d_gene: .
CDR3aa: CASSLRGGSSYEQYF
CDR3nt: TGTGCCAGCAGCTTGAGGGGTGGTAGCTCCTACGAGCAGTACTTC

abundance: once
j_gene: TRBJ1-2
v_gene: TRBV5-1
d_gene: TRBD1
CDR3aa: CASSPQQGVGFYGYTF
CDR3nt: TGCGCCAGCAGCCCACAACAGGGGGTCGGGTTCTATGGCTACACCTTC

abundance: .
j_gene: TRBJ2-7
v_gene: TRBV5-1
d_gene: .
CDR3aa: CASSLDTGFEQYF
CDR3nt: TGCGCCAGCAGCTTGGATACAGGGTTCGAGCAGTACTTC

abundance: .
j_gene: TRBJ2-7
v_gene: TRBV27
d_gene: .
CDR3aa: CASSVSGTSKGYEQYF
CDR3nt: TGTGCCAGCAGTGTCTCCGGGACCTCGAAGGGATACGAGCAGTACTTC

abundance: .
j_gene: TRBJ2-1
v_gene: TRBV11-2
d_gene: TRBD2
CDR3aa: CASSDIGTSGRGNEQFF
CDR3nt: TGTGCCAGCAGCGACATCGGGACTAGCGGGAGGGGAAATGAGCAGTTCTTC

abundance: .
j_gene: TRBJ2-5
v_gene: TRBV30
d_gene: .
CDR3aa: CAWSGQRETQYF
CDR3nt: TGTGCCTGGAGTGGACAGAGGGAGACCCAGTACTTC

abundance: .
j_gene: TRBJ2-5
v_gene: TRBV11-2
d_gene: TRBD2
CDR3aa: CASSSPGGRAQETQYF
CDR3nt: TGTGCCAGCAGCTCCCCGGGCGGGAGGGCCCAAGAGACCCAGTACTTC

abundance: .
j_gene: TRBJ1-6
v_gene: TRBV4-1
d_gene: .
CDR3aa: CASSQDGGGSPLHF
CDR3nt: TGCGCCAGCAGCCAAGACGGAGGCGGCTCACCCCTCCACTTT

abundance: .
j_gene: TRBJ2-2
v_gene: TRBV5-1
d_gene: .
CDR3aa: CASSLGTSKTGELFF
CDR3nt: TGCGCCAGCAGCCTTGGGACCTCGAAAACCGGGGAGCTGTTTTTT

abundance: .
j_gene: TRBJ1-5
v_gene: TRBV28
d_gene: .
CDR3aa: CASRPSWEGNQPQHF
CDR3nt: TGTGCCAGCAGGCCCTCCTGGGAGGGCAATCAGCCCCAGCATTTT

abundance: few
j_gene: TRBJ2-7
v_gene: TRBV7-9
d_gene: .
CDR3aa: CASRSTDNYEQYF
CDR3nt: TGTGCCAGCAGATCGACGGATAACTACGAGCAGTACTTC

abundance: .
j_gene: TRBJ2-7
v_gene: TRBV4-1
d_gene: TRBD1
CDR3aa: CASSQEQGAGLYEQYF
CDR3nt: TGCGCCAGCAGCCAAGAGCAGGGGGCCGGGTTGTACGAGCAGTACTTC

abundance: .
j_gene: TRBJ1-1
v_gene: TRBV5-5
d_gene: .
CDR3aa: CASSFLGMRNTEAFF
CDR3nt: TGTGCCAGCAGCTTTTTGGGGATGCGGAACACTGAAGCTTTCTTT

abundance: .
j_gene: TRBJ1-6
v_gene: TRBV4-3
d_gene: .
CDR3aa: CASSQVLRDSPLHF
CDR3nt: TGCGCCAGCAGCCAAGTTCTAAGGGATTCACCCCTCCACTTT

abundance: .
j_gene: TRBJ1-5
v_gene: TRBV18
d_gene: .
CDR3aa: CASSPSGSNQPQHF
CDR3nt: TGTGCCAGCTCACCATCGGGTAGCAATCAGCCCCAGCATTTT

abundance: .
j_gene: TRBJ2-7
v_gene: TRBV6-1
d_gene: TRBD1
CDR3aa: CASTGQVTYEQYF
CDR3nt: TGTGCCAGCACCGGACAGGTTACCTACGAGCAGTACTTC

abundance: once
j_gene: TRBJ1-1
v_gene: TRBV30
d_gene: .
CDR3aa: CARSGRVTDKNTEAFF
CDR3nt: TGTGCCCGGAGCGGGAGGGTTACGGACAAGAACACTGAAGCTTTCTTT

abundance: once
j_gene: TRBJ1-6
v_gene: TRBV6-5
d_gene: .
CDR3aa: CASSYSQGRDNSPLHF
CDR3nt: TGTGCCAGCAGTTACTCCCAGGGCAGGGATAATTCACCCCTCCACTTT

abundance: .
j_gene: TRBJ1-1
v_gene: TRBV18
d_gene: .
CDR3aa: CASSPNRGDIEAFF
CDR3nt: TGTGCCAGCTCACCAAATAGGGGGGATATTGAAGCTTTCTTT

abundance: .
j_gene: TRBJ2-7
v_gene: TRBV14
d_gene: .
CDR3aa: CASSQDRPPYEQYF
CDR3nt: TGTGCCAGCAGCCAAGACAGGCCCCCCTACGAGCAGTACTTC

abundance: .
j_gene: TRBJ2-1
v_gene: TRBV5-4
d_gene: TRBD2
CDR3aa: CASSSPGLAGGQFF
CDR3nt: TGTGCCAGCAGCTCACCGGGACTAGCGGGGGGGCAGTTCTTC

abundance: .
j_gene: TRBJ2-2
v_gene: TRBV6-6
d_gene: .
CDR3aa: CASSSLQGSGELFF
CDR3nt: TGTGCCAGCAGTTCCTTACAGGGAAGCGGGGAGCTGTTTTTT

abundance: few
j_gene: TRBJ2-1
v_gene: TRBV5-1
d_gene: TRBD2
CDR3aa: CASSSTSGLGDEQFF
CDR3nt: TGCGCCAGCAGCTCCACTAGCGGGCTGGGGGATGAGCAGTTCTTC

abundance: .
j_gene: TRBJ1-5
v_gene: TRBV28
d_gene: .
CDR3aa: CASIAPLQPQHF
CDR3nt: TGTGCCAGCATTGCCCCCCTTCAGCCCCAGCATTTT

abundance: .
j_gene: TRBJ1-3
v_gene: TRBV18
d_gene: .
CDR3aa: CASSPEASGNKLISGNTIYF
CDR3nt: TGTGCCAGCTCACCAGAGGCGTCAGGGAATAAACTGATTTCTGGAAACACCATATATTTT

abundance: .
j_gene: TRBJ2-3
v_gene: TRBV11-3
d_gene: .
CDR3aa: CASSSRTRTDTQYF
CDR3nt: TGTGCCAGCAGCTCAAGGACTCGCACAGATACGCAGTATTTT